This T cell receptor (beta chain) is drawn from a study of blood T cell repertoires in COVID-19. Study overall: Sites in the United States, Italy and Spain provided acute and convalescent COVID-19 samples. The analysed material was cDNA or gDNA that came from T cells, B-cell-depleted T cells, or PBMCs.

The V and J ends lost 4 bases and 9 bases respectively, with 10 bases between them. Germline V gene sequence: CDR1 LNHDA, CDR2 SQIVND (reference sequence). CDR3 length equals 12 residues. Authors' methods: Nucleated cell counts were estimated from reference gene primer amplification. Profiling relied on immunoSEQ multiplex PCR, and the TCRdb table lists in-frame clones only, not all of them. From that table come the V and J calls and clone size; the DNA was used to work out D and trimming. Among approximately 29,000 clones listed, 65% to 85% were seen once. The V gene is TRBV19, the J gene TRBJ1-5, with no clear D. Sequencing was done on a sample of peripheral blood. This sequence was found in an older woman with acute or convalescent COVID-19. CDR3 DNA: TGTGCCAGTAGTACGGCGGGGTGGCCCCAGCATTTT. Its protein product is CASSTAGWPQHF.